A selection of T cell receptor beta chains follows, all from one sample in a study of shared clonotypes between healthy human individuals. Data came from immunoSEQ multiplex PCR; TCRdb stores just in-frame clones and leaves some out. In the table there are some 2 million clones, about 95% of which are singletons. Sample: naive CD4+ T cells sorted from blood. These receptors all come from a man aged 18 to 30 in good health. Both conserved end residues are part of each CDR3. D genes are given only for firm matches. Part of the rows lack a size; the others show once, few, many or a class for expanded clones.

CDR3 DNA	CDR3 protein	V gene	clone size	D gene	J gene
TGCAGCGTTGGACCGGGACAGGGATGGAACACTGAAGCTTTCTTT	CSVGPGQGWNTEAFF	TRBV29-1	once	TRBD1	TRBJ1-1
TGTGCCAGCAGCGCAATGACAGGAGGGAACACTGAAGCTTTCTTT	CASSAMTGGNTEAFF	TRBV7-6	once	NA	TRBJ1-1
TGTGCCAGCTTCACCCCCGGGCGGGGGGGTTACAATGAGCAGTTCTTC	CASFTPGRGGYNEQFF	TRBV28	NA	TRBD2	TRBJ2-1
TGTGCCATACGGACGATAGGTACTGAAGCTTTCTTT	CAIRTIGTEAFF	TRBV10-3	few	NA	TRBJ1-1
TGTGCCACCAGCCGGGGAACGAACACTGAAGCTTTCTTT	CATSRGTNTEAFF	TRBV15	once	NA	TRBJ1-1
TGTGCCTGGAGTTTATCGGTCCCAGGGGGCTCTGAAAAACTGTTTTTT	CAWSLSVPGGSEKLFF	TRBV30	NA	TRBD1	TRBJ1-4
TGTGCCAGCAGTTACTCGATTGGGGGCCCTGCTTTCTTT	CASSYSIGGPAFF	TRBV6-5	NA	NA	TRBJ1-1
TGTGCCAGCAGCTTCTTGACGGATGGCTACACCTTC	CASSFLTDGYTF	TRBV7-2	NA	NA	TRBJ1-2
TGTGCCAGCAGCGTAGACCTCCCCCGGACAGCGGGGACCGGGGAGCTGTTTTTT	CASSVDLPRTAGTGELFF	TRBV9	NA	NA	TRBJ2-2
TGTGCCAGCTCACCGAGTAACAGGGGGCGAGAGACCCAGTACTTC	CASSPSNRGRETQYF	TRBV18	NA	TRBD1	TRBJ2-5
TGTGCCAGCAGCTTAGTACGGGAAACGGGCAATCAGCCCCAGCATTTT	CASSLVRETGNQPQHF	TRBV7-9	NA	NA	TRBJ1-5
TGTGCCAGCAGTGAAAAGTTGGTCAGGGTCGGGTCAGATACGCAGTATTTT	CASSEKLVRVGSDTQYF	TRBV2	NA	NA	TRBJ2-3
TGTGCCAGCAGTTTGGGGTTCACCGGGGAGCTGTTTTTT	CASSLGFTGELFF	TRBV27	NA	NA	TRBJ2-2
TGTGCCATCAGTGAGTCGACAGACAACTATGGCTACACCTTC	CAISESTDNYGYTF	TRBV10-3	NA	NA	TRBJ1-2